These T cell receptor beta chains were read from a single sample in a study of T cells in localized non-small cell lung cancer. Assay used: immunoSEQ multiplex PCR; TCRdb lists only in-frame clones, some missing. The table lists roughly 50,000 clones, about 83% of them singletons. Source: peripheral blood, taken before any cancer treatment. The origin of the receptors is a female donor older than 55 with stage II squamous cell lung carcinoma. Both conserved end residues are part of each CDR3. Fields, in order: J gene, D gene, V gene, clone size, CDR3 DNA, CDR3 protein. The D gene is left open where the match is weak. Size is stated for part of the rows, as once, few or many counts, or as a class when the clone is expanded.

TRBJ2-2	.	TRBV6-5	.	TGTGCCAGCAGTCCGGGAAGCCAAGTCACCGGGGAGCTGTTTTTT	CASSPGSQVTGELFF
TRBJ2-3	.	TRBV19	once	TGTGCCAGTAGTATAGGAAACTTCCGGAGGGCAGATACGCAGTATTTT	CASSIGNFRRADTQYF
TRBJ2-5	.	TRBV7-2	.	TGTGCCAGCAGCTTAATCCCCCTCGGGCGGGGTGAGACCCAGTACTTC	CASSLIPLGRGETQYF
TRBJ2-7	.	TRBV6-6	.	TGTGCCAGCAGTTACTCGCAAGATAATCAGCAGTACTTC	CASSYSQDNQQYF
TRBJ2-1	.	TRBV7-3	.	TGTGCCAGCAGCTTAAACTTCGCCGGGCTCAATGAGCAGTTCTTC	CASSLNFAGLNEQFF
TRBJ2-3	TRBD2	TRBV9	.	TGTGCCAGCAGCCCCCGACTAGCGGGGGACCGGCGGGATACGCAGTATTTT	CASSPRLAGDRRDTQYF
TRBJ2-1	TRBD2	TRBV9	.	TGTGCCAGCAGCGTTAAAGCGGGGGGTTACAATGAGCAGTTCTTC	CASSVKAGGYNEQFF
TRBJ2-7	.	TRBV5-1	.	TGCGCCAGCAGCCAAGACCTCGGGGGTCCCTACGAGCAGTACTTC	CASSQDLGGPYEQYF
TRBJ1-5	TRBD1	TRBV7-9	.	TGTGCCAGCAGCAAGAGACAGGGGGCGAGCAATCAGCCCCAGCATTTT	CASSKRQGASNQPQHF
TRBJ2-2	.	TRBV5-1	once	TGCGCCAGCAACCTGGCCGGGAGTGGCACCGGGGAGCTGTTTTTT	CASNLAGSGTGELFF
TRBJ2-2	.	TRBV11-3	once	TGTGCCAGCAGCTTAGACCTGGGGCCGAACACCGGGGAGCTGTTTTTT	CASSLDLGPNTGELFF
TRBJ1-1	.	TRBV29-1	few	TGCAGCGACGACAGTGAAGCTTTCTTT	CSDDSEAFF
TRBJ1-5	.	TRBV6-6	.	TGTGCCAGCAGTTACTCTTCGCAGGGAGTTCAGCCCCAGCATTTT	CASSYSSQGVQPQHF
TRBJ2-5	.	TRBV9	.	TGTGCCAGCAGCGCTAACCAAGAGACCCAGTACTTC	CASSANQETQYF
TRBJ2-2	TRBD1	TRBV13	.	TGTGCCAGCAGCTTAACAGGACAGGGGGTAGGCACCGGGGAGCTGTTTTTT	CASSLTGQGVGTGELFF
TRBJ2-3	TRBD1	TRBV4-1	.	TGCGCCAGCAGCCAAGAAATGGGACAGGGGTCAGATACGCAGTATTTT	CASSQEMGQGSDTQYF
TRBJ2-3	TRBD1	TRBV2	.	TGTGCCAGCAGACGTACCGGGACAGGCATAGATACGCAGTATTTT	CASRRTGTGIDTQYF
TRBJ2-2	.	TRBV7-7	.	TGTGCCAGCAGCTCGACGTTGGTCGGGGAGCTGTTTTTT	CASSSTLVGELFF
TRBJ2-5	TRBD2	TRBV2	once	TGTGCCAGCATCCCGACTAGCGGGGGGCGGGGGACCCAGTACTTC	CASIPTSGGRGTQYF
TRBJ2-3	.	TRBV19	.	TGTGCCAGTAGTAGATCCAGTTTATCCCACGCAGATACGCAGTATTTT	CASSRSSLSHADTQYF
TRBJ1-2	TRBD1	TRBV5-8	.	TGTGCCAGCAGCGAAGACAGGGGTCGAAATGGCTACACCTTC	CASSEDRGRNGYTF
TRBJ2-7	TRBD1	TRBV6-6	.	TGTGCCAGCAGTTCCGGGACAGGCGGCACCTACGAGCAGTACTTC	CASSSGTGGTYEQYF
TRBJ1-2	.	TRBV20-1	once	TGCAGTGCTAGAGGGGGGGAGCGCTACACCTTC	CSARGGERYTF
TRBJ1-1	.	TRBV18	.	TGTGCCAGCTCACCGGGTCTGAACACTGAAGCTTTCTTT	CASSPGLNTEAFF
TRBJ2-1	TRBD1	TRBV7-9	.	TGTGCCAGCAGCTTACCGGGACAGGGGGTCAATGAGCAGTTCTTC	CASSLPGQGVNEQFF
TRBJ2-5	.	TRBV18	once	TGTGCCAGCTCACCACCGGCAACTCAAGAGACCCAGTACTTC	CASSPPATQETQYF
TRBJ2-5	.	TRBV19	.	TGTGCCAGTAGTCTCGGACCAACTCCTCAAGAGACCCAGTACTTC	CASSLGPTPQETQYF
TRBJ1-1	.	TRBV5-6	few	TGTGCCAGCAGCTCCGGGATTCCCACTGAAGCTTTCTTT	CASSSGIPTEAFF
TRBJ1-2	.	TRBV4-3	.	TGCGCCAGCAGCCAAGACTACCCCCGACAGGTCGCTGGCTACACCTTC	CASSQDYPRQVAGYTF
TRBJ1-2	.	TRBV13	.	TGTGCCAGCAGCCCCCCAATTGATTACAGGAAAATAGGAGGCTACACCTTC	CASSPPIDYRKIGGYTF
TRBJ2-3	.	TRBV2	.	TGTGCCAGCAGTCGACTGGTTACTAGCACAGATACGCAGTATTTT	CASSRLVTSTDTQYF
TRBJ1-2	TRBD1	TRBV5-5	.	TGTGCCAGCAGCTCAGAACAGGGGTACTATGGCTACACCTTC	CASSSEQGYYGYTF
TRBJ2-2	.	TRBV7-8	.	TGTGCCAGCAGCTTAGGTCAGGGTAGCAACACCGGGGAGCTGTTTTTT	CASSLGQGSNTGELFF
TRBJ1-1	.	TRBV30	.	TGTGCCTGGAGTGCGAAGGGCCGGGGGTTAGGTGGTTTCTTT	CAWSAKGRGLGGFF
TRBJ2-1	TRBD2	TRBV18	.	TGTGCCAGCTCACAGGACCAGGGCGGGGGCTACAATGAGCAGTTCTTC	CASSQDQGGGYNEQFF
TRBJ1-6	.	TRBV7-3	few	TGTGCCAGCAGCTTAACAGAGGGCAATTCACCCCTCCACTTT	CASSLTEGNSPLHF
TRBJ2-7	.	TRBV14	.	TGTGCCAGCAGCCAAGGTCAGGCCTTGGGTCAGTACTTC	CASSQGQALGQYF
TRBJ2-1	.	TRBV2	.	TGTGCCAGCAGCCCCCAAGGGGGGGCGAGGAATGAGCAGTTCTTC	CASSPQGGARNEQFF
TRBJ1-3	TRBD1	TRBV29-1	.	TGCAGCGTCGGACTACAGGGGGGCGCCTCTGGAAACACCATATATTTT	CSVGLQGGASGNTIYF
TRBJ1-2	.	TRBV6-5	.	TGTGCCAGCAGTTACTCCGGGGCCTATGGCTACACCTTC	CASSYSGAYGYTF